This TCR beta chain was recovered during a study of human T cells and chemical hapten exposure. As for the study in general: While the approximately 22-week study was under way, patients received diphenylcyclopropenone on the scalp every week. Slight volume differences across pooled libraries mainly accounted for varying per-sample TCR yields. Study outcomes and limitations: Controls formed significantly fewer large CDR3 similarity clusters than expanded TCRs did.

From germline, CDR1 is KGHSH and CDR2 LQKENI. The junction had 9 bases not matched to a gene; V was cut back by 5 bases and J by 4 bases. CDR3 length: 15 residues. This clonotype was seen many times. Its target is not known. Time point denoted: patch test 2, 6 weeks after DPC sensitization. This sample's treatment: therapeutic diphenylcyclopropenone sensitization with weekly scalp DPC. Methods used by the authors: Across samples, TCR counts had a median of about 100,000 and ranged from about 23,224 to 700,000. TCRdb reprocessed the RACE reads via MiXCR and lists one record per CDR3 protein. Here the V and J calls rest on TCRdb's processing, not on the authors' analysis. The sample shows roughly 69,000 distinct CDR3 sequences, around a tenth of them seen only once.

The chain couples TRBV18 to TRBJ2-5, with TRBD1 matching over 8 bases. The sequence was obtained from a woman aged 45 to 65 with alopecia areata. Some clones in this sample may be carry-over from other donors' samples. Specimen: whole blood, collected in connection with sensitization to the hapten diphenylcyclopropenone (DPC). As DNA, the CDR3 is TGTGCCAGCTCAGACGGACAGGGCGAGTCAGAGACCCAGTACTTC. Translation: CASSDGQGESETQYF.